The rows below give T cell receptor beta chains drawn from one sample of a study of blood T cell repertoires in COVID-19. Generated by immunoSEQ multiplex PCR, the TCRdb table keeps only in-frame clones and is missing some. Of around 430,000 clones detected, around nine tenths appear once; the ten largest clones hold approximately 10%. The sequencing sample was made of PBMCs or T cells enriched from blood (not recorded which). These receptors came from a woman aged 45-60 years who had recovered from COVID-19. The CDR3 runs from the conserved cysteine through the conserved F or W. A D gene is named only where the DNA matches it firmly. Part of the rows lack a size; the others show once, few, many or a class for expanded clones.

cdr3_aa | cdr3_nt | j_call | v_call | clone_size | d_call
CASTGPGTSFNEQFF | TGTGCCAGTACCGGGCCCGGGACTAGCTTCAATGAGCAGTTCTTC | TRBJ2-1 | TRBV19 | once | TRBD2
CASRKNRESNQPQHF | TGTGCCAGCAGAAAAAACAGGGAAAGCAATCAGCCCCAGCATTTT | TRBJ1-5 | TRBV6-5 | - | -
CASSPLTDGTREQYF | TGTGCCAGCAGCCCACTAACGGACGGGACTCGGGAGCAGTACTTC | TRBJ2-7 | TRBV3-1/TRBV3-2 | - | -
CASGGTGFQPQHF | TGTGCCAGCGGGGGGACAGGGTTTCAGCCCCAGCATTTT | TRBJ1-5 | TRBV3-1/TRBV3-2 | - | TRBD1
CASSGSGGGLDEQFF | TGTGCCAGCAGCGGTAGCGGGGGAGGCCTCGATGAGCAGTTCTTC | TRBJ2-1 | TRBV9 | - | TRBD2
CASSPPSGGGNQPQHF | TGTGCCAGCTCACCACCGAGCGGGGGTGGCAATCAGCCCCAGCATTTT | TRBJ1-5 | TRBV18 | - | -
CASREGLLSSGNTIYF | TGTGCCAGTAGAGAAGGACTACTATCCTCTGGAAACACCATATATTTT | TRBJ1-3 | TRBV19 | - | -
CASRSTGLLPYNSPLHF | TGCGCCAGCAGATCTACAGGGTTGTTGCCCTATAATTCACCCCTCCACTTT | TRBJ1-6 | TRBV4-1 | once | -
CAGQVEVDQPQHF | TGTGCCGGACAAGTAGAAGTGGATCAGCCCCAGCATTTT | TRBJ1-5 | TRBV7-9 | - | -
CATSVRDQPQHF | TGTGCCACCAGCGTCCGAGATCAGCCCCAGCATTTT | TRBJ1-5 | TRBV15 | once | -
CASSPTDRYSGNTIYF | TGTGCCAGTAGCCCAACTGACAGGTACTCTGGAAACACCATATATTTT | TRBJ1-3 | TRBV19 | once | -
CASSFTGQANTEAFF | TGCGCCAGCAGCTTCACCGGACAGGCGAACACTGAAGCTTTCTTT | TRBJ1-1 | TRBV5-1 | once | TRBD1
CSVEDGVMNTEAFF | TGCAGCGTTGAAGATGGAGTAATGAACACTGAAGCTTTCTTT | TRBJ1-1 | TRBV29-1 | - | -
CASSWTGGEEQYF | TGTGCCAGCAGCTGGACCGGGGGGGAAGAGCAGTACTTC | TRBJ2-7 | TRBV12-3/TRBV12-4 | - | TRBD2
CASSYSKLAPLHF | TGTGCCAGCAGTTACTCGAAGCTGGCACCCCTCCACTTT | TRBJ1-6 | TRBV6-6 | many | -
CASSLISEAFF | TGTGCCAGCAGCTTAATCTCTGAAGCTTTCTTT | TRBJ1-1 | TRBV11-2 | - | -
CASSPLPRFRGENYGYTF | TGTGCCAGCAGCCCCCTTCCCCGTTTCAGGGGCGAGAACTATGGCTACACCTTC | TRBJ1-2 | TRBV28 | - | -
CASSSRGYTEAFF | TGTGCCAGTAGTAGTCGGGGGTACACTGAAGCTTTCTTT | TRBJ1-1 | TRBV19 | - | -
CASSLAGTFGYTF | TGCGCCAGCAGCTTGGCGGGAACGTTTGGCTACACCTTC | TRBJ1-2 | TRBV5-1 | - | -
CASRPGQANEKLFF | TGTGCCAGCAGACCCGGACAGGCTAATGAAAAACTGTTTTTT | TRBJ1-4 | TRBV6-5 | - | TRBD1
CATSRDRATDTQYF | TGTGCCACCAGCAGAGATAGAGCGACAGATACGCAGTATTTT | TRBJ2-3 | TRBV15 | - | -
CASSGAGGSLANYGYTF | TGCGCCAGCAGCGGGGCCGGGGGTTCTTTAGCTAACTATGGCTACACCTTC | TRBJ1-2 | TRBV5-1 | - | -
CASSRTSGEYNEQFF | TGTGCCAGCAGCCGGACTAGCGGGGAATACAATGAGCAGTTCTTC | TRBJ2-1 | TRBV3-1/TRBV3-2 | - | TRBD2
CASSLLGVEGYTF | TGTGCCAGCAGCTTACTCGGGGTGGAAGGCTACACCTTC | TRBJ1-2 | TRBV7-2 | - | -
CASSATGRQPQHF | TGTGCCAGCAGCGCCACAGGGAGACAGCCCCAGCATTTT | TRBJ1-5 | TRBV9 | - | -
CASSGRDRPYGYTF | TGTGCCAGCAGCGGCCGGGACAGGCCTTATGGCTACACCTTC | TRBJ1-2 | TRBV7-9 | - | TRBD1
CASSQFLGESAEGYTF | TGTGCCAGCTCACAGTTCCTTGGTGAAAGTGCGGAGGGCTACACCTTC | TRBJ1-2 | TRBV18 | - | -
CASSWDSQETQYF | TGTGCCAGCAGTTGGGACAGCCAAGAGACCCAGTACTTC | TRBJ2-5 | TRBV12-3/TRBV12-4 | once | TRBD1
CASSKRPGTSGTETQYF | TGTGCCAGCAGTAAGCGCCCCGGGACTAGCGGCACAGAGACCCAGTACTTC | TRBJ2-5 | TRBV27 | few | TRBD2